A single sample gave rise to the 28 T cell receptor beta chains below, sequenced in a study of blood T cell repertoires in COVID-19. This table comes from immunoSEQ multiplex PCR, and its TCRdb copy is limited to in-frame clones, with some not included. Here the sample spans around 300,000 clones, around nine tenths being singletons. The sequenced material came from PBMCs or T cells enriched from blood (not recorded which). These receptors were taken from a young man who had recovered from COVID-19.

The V call is TRBV18, the J call TRBJ2-7; 8 nucleotides agree with TRBD2. Germline V gene lookup returns CDR1 KGHSH and CDR2 LQKENI. Germline trimming cut 3 bases from V and 5 bases from J; bases unmatched to any gene: 12. The CDR3 has 16 amino acids. CDR3 nucleotide sequence: TGTGCCAGCTCACCCCTCGGGGGGGGCGCGGATCACGAGCAGTACTTC. Amino acids: CASSPLGGGADHEQYF.

This chain joins TRBV24-1 and TRBJ2-1, with D possibly TRBD2 on 6 matching bases. The CDR3 spans 17 residues. The V and J ends lost 3 bases and 0 bases respectively, with 14 bases between them. CDR1 is KGHDR, CDR2 SFDVKD, per germline. This CDR3 is CATSDPMDGSSYNEQFF. DNA of the CDR3: TGTGCCACCAGTGATCCGATGGACGGGAGCTCCTACAATGAGCAGTTCTTC.

The chain couples TRBV6-5 to TRBJ2-7; possibly TRBD1 for D (6 bases). V lost 5 bases to trimming and J lost 1 base, with 15 bases between them. The CDR3 extends over 15 amino acids. From germline, CDR1 is MNHEY and CDR2 SVGAGI. The CDR3 region is CASSKKGTPSYEQYF. In DNA form, the CDR3 reads TGTGCCAGCAGTAAAAAGGGGACACCGTCCTACGAGCAGTACTTC.

In its sample, this clone was seen a few times. The chain uses TRBV24-1 and TRBJ2-2, with D possibly being TRBD2 (6 bases). V lost 9 bases to trimming and J lost 10 bases, with 8 bases between them. The CDR3 loop spans 10 amino acids. CDR1 and CDR2 from the germline V gene are KGHDR and SFDVKD. The CDR3 here is CATGEEELFF. The CDR3 nucleotides read TGTGCCACCGGGGAGGAGGAGCTGTTTTTT.

This chain links TRBV11-2 with TRBJ2-5, with 9 bases identical to TRBD1. Looked up from germline, CDR1 is SGHAT and CDR2 is FQNNGV. The CDR3 is 19 residues long. V dropped 5 bases and J dropped 7; count of bases not matched to a gene: 23. CDR3 protein: CASSHYRAGQGTPLGTQYF. The CDR3 region has the DNA TGTGCCAGCAGCCATTACCGCGCCGGACAGGGGACGCCCCTGGGGACCCAGTACTTC.

The chain employs TRBV6-2 or TRBV6-3 and TRBJ2-2; the D is unclear. This CDR3 contains 14 residues. V lost 5 bases and J 1 base, leaving 8 bases between the germline ends. CDR1 and CDR2 from the germline V gene are MNHEY and SVGEGT. CDR3 bases: TGTGCCAGCAGTATCGACTGGAACACCGGGGAGCTGTTTTTT. As protein: CASSIDWNTGELFF.

CDR3 residues: CASSFKLPFEAFF. The CDR3 bases are TGTGCCAGCAGTTTTAAACTACCGTTTGAGGCTTTCTTT. V gene TRBV27 combines with J gene TRBJ1-1; no definite D call. CDR1 is MNHEY, CDR2 SMNVEV, per germline (reference sequence). CDR3 size: 13 residues. V dropped 3 bases and J dropped 11 bases, with 16 bases sitting between them.

V is TRBV7-2 and J is TRBJ1-5, with TRBD1 matching over 9 bases. Germline V gene data show CDR1 as SGHTA and CDR2 as FQGNSA. This CDR3 is 15 amino acids long. Trimming took 1 base from V and 5 from J; bases not matched to a gene: 3. The CDR3 DNA is TGTGCCAGCAGCTTAGGGGACAGGGTTTATCAGCCCCAGCATTTT. Translating it yields CASSLGDRVYQPQHF.

There are a few counts of this clone. The chain recombines TRBV4-1 with TRBJ1-4, with D hard to call. The V gene lost 1 base and the J gene lost 0 bases, with 6 bases spanning the gap. Germline V gene sequence: CDR1 MGHRA, CDR2 YSYEKL. The CDR3 is 15 amino acids. CDR3 in DNA: TGCGCCAGCAGCCAAGGCCAGACAACTAATGAAAAACTGTTTTTT. Translating it yields CASSQGQTTNEKLFF.

A note on this clone: Its ends do not fully match the called genes, so a read error is possible. The CDR3 region is CASNLSGQDSNQPQHF. DNA of the CDR3: TGTGCCAGCAACTTATCGGGACAGGATAGCAATCAGCCCCAGCATTTT. J is TRBJ1-5 and V is TRBV7-8, with 8 bases matching TRBD1. CDR3 length: 16 residues. Germline CDR1 SGHVS, CDR2 FQNEAQ.

The rearrangement joins TRBV5-4 to TRBJ2-6; perhaps TRBD2 as D (6 bases). The length of the CDR3 is 16 residues. Germline V gene data show CDR1 as SGHNT and CDR2 as YYREEE (reference sequence). The V end was cut by 0 bases, the J end by 2 bases, with 9 bases between. The CDR3 reads CASSLVGGTGANVLTF. The CDR3 DNA reads as TGTGCCAGCAGCTTGGTGGGGGGTACTGGGGCCAACGTCCTGACTTTC.

A note on this clone: The same CDR3 is also encoded by other DNA sequences in this sample. V usage is TRBV18 and J usage is TRBJ2-5; D is uncertain. Trimming took off 3 bases at V and 3 bases at J, with 8 bases between the two ends. Germline CDR1 and CDR2: KGHSH and LQKENI. This CDR3 spans 13 amino acids. CDR3 in DNA: TGTGCCAGCTCACCGGCAGGCGAAGAGACCCAGTACTTC. Protein product: CASSPAGEETQYF. Together with reference TRBV18 and TRBJ2-5, the CDR3 gives the full variable domain: NAGVMQNPRHLVRRRGQEARLRCSPMKGHSHVYWYRQLPEEGLKFMVYLQKENIIDESGMPKERFSAEFPKEGPSILRIQQVVRGDSAAYFCASSPAGEETQYFGPGTRLLVL.

About this clone: A read error may account for a junction end that differs from germline. This rearrangement joins TRBV19 to TRBJ2-7, with D unclear. The CDR3 totals 14 residues. Germline V lookup: CDR1 LNHDA, CDR2 SQIVND (reference sequence). The CDR3 nucleotides read TGTGCCAGTAGTATAGGTCCAGGCTCCCACGAGCAGTACTTC. This codes for CASSIGPGSHEQYF. Together with reference TRBV19 and TRBJ2-7, the CDR3 gives the full variable domain: DGGITQSPKYLFRKEGQNVTLSCEQNLNHDAMYWYRQDPGQGLRLIYYSQIVNDFQKGDIAEGYSVSREKKESFPLTVTSAQKNPTAFYLCASSIGPGSHEQYFGPGTRLTVT.

This rearrangement joins TRBV2 to TRBJ2-7, with 9 bases lining up with TRBD2. Germline values: CDR1 SNHLY, CDR2 FYNNEI. V shed 2 bases and J 0 bases; nucleotides not matched to a gene: 11. CDR3 length: 18 residues. The CDR3 spells CASSEFSPSGGSSYEQYF. The DNA of the CDR3 is TGTGCCAGCAGTGAATTTTCCCCAAGCGGGGGGAGCTCCTACGAGCAGTACTTC.

The genes are TRBV15 and TRBJ2-2, with 9 bases that match TRBD2. The CDR3 spans 18 residues. V lost 2 bases to trimming and J lost 5 bases; unmatched junction nucleotides: 12. Germline V CDR1 and CDR2: LNHNV, YYDKDF (reference sequence). CDR3 region: CATSRRTSVRRRTGELFF. The CDR3 nucleotides read TGTGCCACCAGCAGAAGGACTAGCGTCCGTCGAAGGACCGGGGAGCTGTTTTTT.

V gene TRBV24-1 combines with J gene TRBJ2-5; a possible D gene is TRBD2 (6 bases). The CDR3 consists of 13 residues. V was pared by 7 bases and J by 2 bases, with 10 bases between. Germline lookup yields CDR1 KGHDR and CDR2 SFDVKD. CDR3: CATSGGLQETQYF. CDR3 DNA: TGTGCCACCAGCGGGGGATTACAAGAGACCCAGTACTTC.

Here the CDR3 reads CASSELAEEGMAYNSPLHF. DNA for the CDR3: TGTGCCAGCTCAGAGTTGGCGGAGGAAGGGATGGCTTATAATTCACCCCTCCACTTT. The J gene is TRBJ1-6, the V gene TRBV18; D is undetermined. The CDR3 runs to 19 residues. Trimming shortened V by 5 bases and J by 4 bases, and 24 bases separated the two germline ends. Germline CDR1 reads KGHSH; CDR2 reads LQKENI.

The gene calls are TRBV11-2 and TRBJ1-1; D is undetermined. The CDR3 has 15 amino acids. Between the trimmed V and J ends, which lost 1 base and 0 bases, there was a span of 9 bases. In germline, CDR1 is SGHAT, CDR2 FQNNGV. The CDR3 DNA reads as TGTGCCAGCAGCTTAGTAGGCGGAATGAACACTGAAGCTTTCTTT. It codes for CASSLVGGMNTEAFF.

The genes are TRBV15 and TRBJ1-6; D is undetermined. CDR1 and CDR2 (germline): LNHNV, YYDKDF (reference sequence). This CDR3 region has 15 residues. The ends were cut back, 0 bases at V and 6 bases at J, with 9 bases in the middle. The CDR3 here is CATSRDPRINSPLHF. The CDR3 DNA sequence: TGTGCCACCAGCAGAGATCCCAGAATTAATTCACCCCTCCACTTT.

V and J are TRBV9 and TRBJ1-6; 8 nucleotides match TRBD1. The CDR3 is made up of 15 amino acids. The germline CDR1 and CDR2 sequences are SGDLS and YYNGEE. The ends lost 4 bases at V and 9 bases at J; junction bases unmatched: 9. DNA of the CDR3: TGTGCCAGCAGCCAAGGACAGGGTCTAGGTTCACCCCTCCACTTT. It specifies CASSQGQGLGSPLHF.

This chain links TRBV29-1 with TRBJ1-5; D unclear. The germline gives CDR1 SQVTM, CDR2 ANQGSEA. This CDR3 region has 15 residues. V lost 6 bases and J 4 bases, leaving 19 bases between the germline ends. In DNA, the CDR3 is TGCAGCGTCGTACTAACGTCCGAGTGGAATCAGCCCCAGCATTTT. It translates to CSVVLTSEWNQPQHF.

This sequence joins TRBV28 and TRBJ1-1; D is unclear. This CDR3 contains 17 residues. V lost 2 bases and J lost 0, with 16 bases in between. CDR1 is MDHEN and CDR2 is SYDVKM in the germline V gene. The CDR3 nucleotides read TGTGCCAGCAGTTTACTCGCCTTTAAGAGGATGAACACTGAAGCTTTCTTT. This translates into CASSLLAFKRMNTEAFF.

The J gene is TRBJ1-5, the V gene TRBV2; 8 positions agree with TRBD1. This CDR3 region has 13 residues. V gave up 9 bases and J gave up 3 bases; unmatched junction bases: 4. Germline V lookup: CDR1 SNHLY, CDR2 FYNNEI. CDR3 loop: CASDQGANQPQHF. CDR3 DNA: TGTGCCAGTGACCAGGGGGCCAATCAGCCCCAGCATTTT.

The chain combines TRBV4-1 with TRBJ1-5, with D perhaps TRBD1 (6 bases). The length of the CDR3 is 16 residues. Germline CDR1 and CDR2: MGHRA and YSYEKL. The V end was cut by 0 bases, the J end by 6 bases, with 15 bases between. CDR3 coding DNA: TGCGCCAGCAGCCAAGATACATCAGGGGTGACTCAGCCCCAGCATTTT. It is translated as CASSQDTSGVTQPQHF.

V gene TRBV15 combines with J gene TRBJ2-7, with a tentative D call TRBD1 (5 bases). The V end lost 9 bases, the J end lost 0 bases, and 18 bases lay between the germline ends. The germline gives CDR1 LNHNV, CDR2 YYDKDF (reference sequence). The CDR3 spans 15 residues. The CDR3 reads CATQGSRASSYEQYF. As DNA, the CDR3 is TGTGCCACTCAGGGTAGCAGGGCTAGCTCCTACGAGCAGTACTTC. The full variable domain, rest sourced from reference TRBV15 and TRBJ2-7, is DAMVIQNPRYQVTQFGKPVTLSCSQTLNHNVMYWYQQKSSQAPKLLFHYYDKDFNNEADTPDNFQSRRPNTSFCFLDIRSPGLGDTAMYLCATQGSRASSYEQYFGPGTRLTVT.

This chain connects TRBV28 to TRBJ1-6, with a tentative D call TRBD1 (6 bases). This CDR3 region has 15 residues. Looked up from germline, CDR1 is MDHEN and CDR2 is SYDVKM. V gave up 6 bases and J gave up 3 bases, with 12 bases separating them. CDR3 amino acids: CASREAQGYNSPLHF. The CDR3 nucleotides read TGTGCCAGCAGGGAGGCACAGGGCTATAATTCACCCCTCCACTTT. Full variable domain (rest looked up from reference TRBV28 and TRBJ1-6): DVKVTQSSRYLVKRTGEKVFLECVQDMDHENMFWYRQDPGLGLRLIYFSYDVKMKEKGDIPEGYSVSREKKERFSLILESASTNQTSMYLCASREAQGYNSPLHFGNGTRLTVT.

The chain employs TRBV5-1 and TRBJ2-1; TRBD1 might be the D (6 bases). This CDR3 contains 15 residues. Germline V gene lookup returns CDR1 SGHRS and CDR2 YFSETQ. Trimming shortened V by 2 bases and J by 0 bases, and 9 bases separated the two germline ends. The CDR3 loop reads CASSFRQDSYNEQFF. In DNA form, the CDR3 reads TGCGCCAGCAGCTTCCGACAGGACTCCTACAATGAGCAGTTCTTC.

V gene TRBV19 combines with J gene TRBJ2-5; 10 nucleotides align to TRBD1. The trim removed 7 bases at V and 5 bases at J, leaving 10 bases unmatched. Germline values: CDR1 LNHDA, CDR2 SQIVND (reference sequence). The CDR3 is 15 residues long. The CDR3 loop reads CASTPRDRGFETQYF. In DNA form, the CDR3 reads TGTGCCAGTACCCCCCGGGACAGGGGTTTTGAGACCCAGTACTTC.